What follows is one T cell receptor beta chain and its context. Construction of TCR beta libraries relied on iRepertoire HTBI primers and on Arm-PCR targeting CDR3 regions. TCRdb analysed the multiplex PCR reads with MiXCR anew, one entry per CDR3 protein. Of a few hundred thousand distinct CDR3 sequences listed, 20% to 30% are singletons. CDR1 is MDHEN and CDR2 is SYDVKM in the germline V gene. Trimming took 4 bases from V and 3 from J; bases not matched to a gene: 4. The CDR3 runs 15 residues. This record comes from a study of regulatory T cells in long-lasting Graves disease. Time point: persistent/refractory GD, antithyroid drugs over 5 years with positive TRAb. RNA isolated from PBMCs was used to make the TCR library.

Sequencing used peripheral blood mononuclear cells (PBMCs), obtained when the disease was refractory, from a patient treated with antithyroid drugs. This sequence originates from a female donor with Graves disease. V is TRBV28 and J is TRBJ2-7; the match to TRBD1 covers 12 bases. The CDR3 DNA is TGTGCCAGCAGTTCGGGACAGGGGGCCGACTACGAGCAGTACTTC. This translates into CASSSGQGADYEQYF.